The 30 T cell receptor beta chains in this list originate from one sample, sequenced in a study of T cell changes during pregnancy in multiple sclerosis. Clones were sequenced by immunoSEQ multiplex PCR, and TCRdb holds only the in-frame ones, with some missing. The table records around 80,000 clones, about 93% of them present only once. This specimen was peripheral blood, taken in the second trimester of pregnancy. All receptors come from a female donor in good health, enrolled as a control in a pregnancy study.

The rearrangement joins TRBV4-2 to TRBJ2-4, with 8 nucleotides matching TRBD2. Germline V gene lookup returns CDR1 LGHNA and CDR2 YNFKEQ. The CDR3 extends over 16 amino acids. V was clipped by 3 bases and J by 8 bases; unmatched bases: 12. CDR3 sequence: CASSHAPRLAGYIQYF. In DNA form, the CDR3 reads TGTGCCAGCAGCCATGCCCCGCGGCTAGCGGGTTACATTCAGTACTTC.

The rearrangement joins TRBV2 to TRBJ1-4; 9 bases are shared with TRBD1. Germline V gives CDR1 SNHLY, CDR2 FYNNEI. V shed 6 bases, J shed 4 bases, and the junction held 12 bases outside the gene matches. The CDR3 runs 17 residues. CDR3: CASSVFAGTGYNEKLFF. CDR3 sequence (DNA): TGTGCCAGCAGCGTCTTTGCCGGGACAGGGTATAATGAAAAACTGTTTTTT.

The rearrangement links TRBV12-2 to TRBJ1-3; TRBD1 is the table's D call, not checked against the DNA. TRBV12-2 is listed as a pseudogene. The CDR3 extends over 15 amino acids. CDR3 protein: CASRFGHQSGNTIYF. CDR3 bases: TGTGCAAGTCGCTTTGGACATCAATCTGGAAACACCATATATTTT.

This rearrangement joins TRBV28 to TRBJ2-1; 8 nucleotides line up with TRBD2. This CDR3 spans 17 amino acids. J gave up 9 bases and V 5 bases, and 18 bases lay outside the gene matches. Germline CDR1 is MDHEN and CDR2 is SYDVKM. CDR3 coding DNA: TGTGCCAGCAGTCCCCCTCTCGGTCGGGAGGGTGAGAGTGAGCAGTTCTTC. This encodes CASSPPLGREGESEQFF. The whole variable domain, remainder taken from reference TRBV28 and TRBJ2-1, is DVKVTQSSRYLVKRTGEKVFLECVQDMDHENMFWYRQDPGLGLRLIYFSYDVKMKEKGDIPEGYSVSREKKERFSLILESASTNQTSMYLCASSPPLGREGESEQFFGPGTRLTVL.

As DNA, the CDR3 is TGTGCCAGCAGCGTAGGGCAGGGGAATTCACCCCTCCACTTT. Protein sequence: CASSVGQGNSPLHF. The rearrangement uses TRBV9 and TRBJ1-6; D is perhaps TRBD1 (6 bases). CDR3 length equals 14 residues. V was clipped by 0 bases and J by 7 bases, with 8 bases between them. Looked up from germline, CDR1 is SGDLS and CDR2 is YYNGEE.

The genes are TRBV5-1 and TRBJ1-5; weak D call: TRBD1 (6 bases). CDR3 length: 13 residues. The germline V gene encodes CDR1 SGHRS and CDR2 YFSETQ. Trimming stripped 4 bases from V and 7 bases from J, with 12 bases between. CDR3 in amino acids: CASSQDTGQPQHF. DNA for the CDR3: TGCGCCAGCAGCCAGGATACAGGGCAGCCCCAGCATTTT.

The chain combines TRBV19 with TRBJ2-1, with 14 nucleotides matching TRBD2. Germline V gene lookup returns CDR1 LNHDA and CDR2 SQIVND (reference sequence). With V trimmed by 5 bases and J by 9 bases, 6 bases remained unmatched. The CDR3 covers 15 residues. The CDR3 DNA reads TGTGCCAGTAGTTCTCGACTAGCGGGAGGGGGTGAGCAGTTCTTC. It translates to CASSSRLAGGGEQFF.

The genes are TRBV2 and TRBJ2-1; 7 nucleotides agree with TRBD1. The CDR3 covers 15 residues. Germline V gene lookup returns CDR1 SNHLY and CDR2 FYNNEI. Germline trimming cut 5 bases from V and 6 bases from J; bases unmatched to any gene: 10. The CDR3 loop is CASSSVGQESNEQFF. The CDR3 DNA follows: TGTGCCAGCAGTTCTGTAGGACAGGAGTCCAATGAGCAGTTCTTC.

The gene calls are TRBV7-2 and TRBJ2-1; 8 bases are a match to TRBD2. From germline, CDR1 is SGHTA and CDR2 FQGNSA. The V gene end was trimmed by 2 bases and the J gene end by 8 bases; junction bases not matched to a gene: 5. The length of the CDR3 is 14 residues. CDR3 region: CASSLTGGRDEQFF. The CDR3, as DNA: TGTGCCAGCAGCTTAACGGGAGGGAGGGATGAGCAGTTCTTC.

This clone was counted once. The CDR3 DNA follows: TGTGCCAGCAGTTGGGGGACTAGCGGACCCACAGATACGCAGTATTTT. Translation: CASSWGTSGPTDTQYF. This chain uses TRBV28 with TRBJ2-3, with 11 positions matching TRBD2. Germline V CDR1 and CDR2: MDHEN, SYDVKM. The V gene end was trimmed by 4 bases and the J gene end by 2 bases; junction bases not matched to a gene: 5. This CDR3 is built from 16 residues.

The count of this clone is one. This chain uses TRBV6-5 with TRBJ2-2; D is unclear. CDR1 is MNHEY, CDR2 SVGAGI, per germline. Trimming cost V 5 bases and J 4 bases, with 2 bases left between them. The CDR3 has 11 amino acids. The CDR3 loop is CASSLTGELFF. The CDR3 nucleotides are TGTGCCAGCAGTCTCACCGGGGAGCTGTTTTTT.

The J gene is TRBJ2-7, the V gene TRBV6-1; D not resolved. This CDR3 region has 14 residues. CDR1 is MNHNS and CDR2 is SASEGT in the germline V gene. The V and J ends lost 0 bases and 5 bases respectively, with 11 bases between them. The CDR3 loop is CASSEALGVDEQYF. CDR3 DNA: TGTGCCAGCAGTGAAGCGCTAGGAGTAGACGAGCAGTACTTC.

The rearrangement links TRBV6-1 to TRBJ2-1; D perhaps matches TRBD1 (6 bases). V was trimmed by 1 base and J by 3 bases, leaving 10 bases between them. CDR3 length: 15 amino acids. Germline CDR1 is MNHNS and CDR2 is SASEGT. The CDR3 region is CASSEGQGYYNEQFF. CDR3 nucleotide sequence: TGTGCCAGCAGTGAAGGGCAGGGGTACTACAATGAGCAGTTCTTC.

The gene calls are TRBV28 and TRBJ1-4, with D unclear. Germline assignment: CDR1 MDHEN and CDR2 SYDVKM. CDR3 length: 15 amino acids. V lost 1 base, J lost 14 bases, and 20 bases lay in between. CDR3 coding DNA: TGTGCCAGCAGTTTATTGTCAGGCGACGAGAAAAGGCTGTTTTTT. It yields the protein CASSLLSGDEKRLFF.

The chain recombines TRBV2 with TRBJ1-1; no firm D call. CDR3 length: 14 amino acids. Germline V gene lookup returns CDR1 SNHLY and CDR2 FYNNEI. The germline V and J ends were trimmed by 1 base and 3 bases, with 9 bases remaining between them. CDR3 protein: CASSEVQFYTEAFF. CDR3 nucleotide sequence: TGTGCCAGCAGTGAAGTACAGTTCTACACTGAAGCTTTCTTT.

The chain couples TRBV5-4 to TRBJ2-7; no definite D call. Germline lookup yields CDR1 SGHNT and CDR2 YYREEE (reference sequence). This CDR3 spans 13 amino acids. V lost 1 base and J 0 bases, leaving 5 bases between the germline ends. Here the CDR3 reads CASSLYSSYEQYF. CDR3 in DNA: TGTGCCAGCAGCTTGTACAGCTCCTACGAGCAGTACTTC.

The V gene is TRBV2, the J gene TRBJ2-5, with a tentative D call TRBD2 (6 bases). Germline V gene sequence: CDR1 SNHLY, CDR2 FYNNEI. This CDR3 contains 15 residues. Trimming removed 8 bases from V and 2 bases from J, with 18 bases in between. CDR3 sequence: CASGDGGMTQETQYF. CDR3 DNA: TGTGCCAGCGGCGATGGAGGGATGACTCAAGAGACCCAGTACTTC.

This chain joins TRBV19 and TRBJ2-3, with D possibly matching TRBD1 (7 bases). Germline CDR1 is LNHDA and CDR2 is SQIVND (reference sequence). The CDR3 contains 17 residues. V was trimmed by 4 bases and J by 0 bases, leaving 17 bases between them. As DNA, the CDR3 is TGTGCCAGTAGTAGCATCAGGGGGGCGGAGAGCACAGATACGCAGTATTTT. Its protein is CASSSIRGAESTDTQYF.

The chain employs TRBV7-2 and TRBJ2-7; 8 nucleotides align to TRBD2. The CDR3 is 14 amino acids. Losses at the gene ends were 1 base for V and 2 bases for J; bases not matched to a gene: 1. In germline, CDR1 is SGHTA, CDR2 FQGNSA. The CDR3 sequence is CASSLGAGAYEQYF. The DNA for the CDR3 is TGTGCCAGCAGCTTAGGAGCGGGAGCCTACGAGCAGTACTTC.

V is TRBV27 and J is TRBJ2-3; TRBD2 might be the D (6 bases). Trimming shortened V by 6 bases and J by 9 bases, and 22 bases separated the two germline ends. This CDR3 spans 15 amino acids. Looked up from germline, CDR1 is MNHEY and CDR2 is SMNVEV (reference sequence). The CDR3 sequence: CASSSPGTRSRTQYF. The DNA of the CDR3 is TGTGCCAGCAGCTCACCCGGGACTCGGAGCCGGACGCAGTATTTT.

This clone was picked up one time. This chain uses TRBV6-4 with TRBJ2-2; 13 positions agree with TRBD2. After removal of 6 bases from V and 6 bases from J, the junction contained 4 bases not matched to a gene. Per the germline V gene, CDR1 is MRHNA and CDR2 is SNTAGT. CDR3 size: 15 residues. The CDR3 bases are TGTGCCAGCAGGCCGGGACTAGCGGGACCCGGGGAGCTGTTTTTT. Protein product: CASRPGLAGPGELFF.

V is TRBV4-2 and J is TRBJ2-4; 7 bases agree with TRBD1. Germline lookup yields CDR1 LGHNA and CDR2 YNFKEQ. The CDR3 covers 16 residues. Trimming took 1 base from V and 0 from J; bases not matched to a gene: 3. CDR3 sequence (DNA): TGTGCCAGCAGCCAAGGGGACAGACTAGCCAAAAACATTCAGTACTTC. It is translated as CASSQGDRLAKNIQYF.

This rearrangement joins TRBV15 to TRBJ2-5; tentatively, D is TRBD2 (6 bases). From germline, CDR1 is LNHNV and CDR2 YYDKDF (reference sequence). V was pared by 1 base and J by 4 bases, with 13 bases between. The CDR3 consists of 15 residues. The CDR3 DNA reads TGTGCCACCAGCAGAGTTCGGGGAGGTGGAGAGACCCAGTACTTC. This codes for CATSRVRGGGETQYF. Supplemented by reference TRBV15 and TRBJ2-5, the full variable domain reads DAMVIQNPRYQVTQFGKPVTLSCSQTLNHNVMYWYQQKSSQAPKLLFHYYDKDFNNEADTPDNFQSRRPNTSFCFLDIRSPGLGDTAMYLCATSRVRGGGETQYFGPGTRLLVL.

The chain combines TRBV5-5 with TRBJ1-2; a possible D gene is TRBD1 (5 bases). Germline CDR1 and CDR2: SGHKS and YYEKEE (reference sequence). V lost 0 bases, J lost 1 base, and 13 bases lay in between. The CDR3 is 16 amino acids. This chain's CDR3 is CASSLAAGKDNYGYTF. Here the CDR3 DNA reads TGTGCCAGCAGCTTGGCCGCAGGGAAGGATAACTATGGCTACACCTTC. Filled out from reference TRBV5-5 and TRBJ1-2, the complete variable domain reads DAGVTQSPTHLIKTRGQQVTLRCSPISGHKSVSWYQQVLGQGPQFIFQYYEKEERGRGNFPDRFSARQFPNYSSELNVNALLLGDSALYLCASSLAAGKDNYGYTFGSGTRLTVV.

The gene calls are TRBV7-6 and TRBJ2-7, with 7 positions matching TRBD2. With 5 bases clipped from V and 3 bases from J, the junction kept 10 bases outside the gene matches. Germline V gene data show CDR1 as SGHVS and CDR2 as FNYEAQ. This CDR3 is 15 amino acids long. The CDR3, as DNA: TGTGCCAGCAGCGACAGCGGGCGGGGGAACTACGAGCAGTACTTC. This encodes CASSDSGRGNYEQYF.

J is TRBJ2-7 and V is TRBV28; D is perhaps TRBD1 (6 bases). The germline gives CDR1 MDHEN, CDR2 SYDVKM. The CDR3 runs 14 residues. Trimming shortened V by 5 bases and J by 2 bases, and 13 bases separated the two germline ends. The CDR3 protein is CASSLGRDTYEQYF. The DNA for the CDR3 is TGTGCCAGCAGTCTAGGACGGGACACCTACGAGCAGTACTTC.

The chain is built from TRBV7-2 and TRBJ2-2; tentatively, D is TRBD2 (6 bases). V lost 2 bases and J 2 bases, leaving 15 bases between the germline ends. Germline V lookup: CDR1 SGHTA, CDR2 FQGNSA. The CDR3 spans 17 residues. The CDR3 loop is CASSLIAGGKNTGELFF. In DNA form, the CDR3 reads TGTGCCAGCAGCTTAATTGCCGGGGGAAAAAACACCGGGGAGCTGTTTTTT.

The gene calls are TRBV7-9 and TRBJ1-2; D is possibly TRBD1 (6 bases). Looked up from germline, CDR1 is SEHNR and CDR2 is FQNEAQ (reference sequence). Trimming removed 8 bases from V and 4 bases from J, with 17 bases in between. The CDR3 sequence is 14 residues long. CDR3: CASDGSGQSYGYTF. CDR3 sequence (DNA): TGTGCCAGCGACGGGTCCGGACAGAGCTATGGCTACACCTTC. Together with reference TRBV7-9 and TRBJ1-2, the CDR3 gives the full variable domain: DTGVSQNPRHKITKRGQNVTFRCDPISEHNRLYWYRQTLGQGPEFLTYFQNEAQLEKSRLLSDRFSAERPKGSFSTLEIQRTEQGDSAMYLCASDGSGQSYGYTFGSGTRLTVV.

The V gene is TRBV9, the J gene TRBJ2-7, with 11 bases lining up with TRBD2. In germline, CDR1 is SGDLS, CDR2 YYNGEE. Losses at the gene ends were 4 bases for V and 4 bases for J; bases not matched to a gene: 7. This CDR3 contains 15 residues. In nucleotides, the CDR3 is TGTGCCAGCAGCTCTGGGACTAGCGGTTTGTACGAGCAGTACTTC. Protein product: CASSSGTSGLYEQYF.

This clone was seen just once. This rearrangement joins TRBV28 to TRBJ2-2, with D unclear. The CDR3 has 13 amino acids. V lost 2 bases to trimming and J lost 5 bases, with 6 bases between them. Germline assignment: CDR1 MDHEN and CDR2 SYDVKM. The CDR3 coding sequence is TGTGCCAGCAGTTTAACCGGGACCGGGGAGCTGTTTTTT. It yields the protein CASSLTGTGELFF.